This T cell receptor (beta chain) emerged from a study of cytomegalovirus exposure and HLA in healthy donors. Whole-study results and caveats: Segments of the TCR beta V type were, in most cases, productive about 87% or about 30% of the time in an earlier analysis.

This PCR relied on a set of 60 Vbeta primers and 13 Jbeta primers. Using immunoSEQ multiplex PCR, the repertoire was profiled, and TCRdb retains in-frame clones only, with some absent. The table records about 140,000 clones, more than 70% of them present only once. Of note for this clone: The antigen remains unidentified.

Germline CDR1 is SGHVS and CDR2 is FNYEAQ. The CDR3 spans 13 residues. V shed 2 bases, J shed 10 bases, and the junction held 2 bases outside the gene matches. This sequence joins TRBV7-6 and TRBJ2-1; 10 nucleotides agree with TRBD2. The clonotype comes from a woman between 45 and 65 years old in good health and CMV-seronegative. Sequencing used PBMCs. The CDR3 nucleotides read TGTGCCAGCAGCTTACCTAGCGGGGGAGAGCAGTTCTTC. This codes for CASSLPSGGEQFF.